This T cell receptor beta chain was profiled in a study of shared clonotypes between healthy human individuals. For the study at large: Sampling drew on donors who were a couple of women and a few men aged 18 to 49.

Several immunoSEQ 96-well plates shared each subset's DNA, each plate a replicate. Some 28,000 T cell genomes (around 200 ng DNA) went into each sorted-subset replicate. Method: immunoSEQ multiplex PCR; TCRdb's copy keeps in-frame clones and lacks some. In the table there are about 2,200,000 clones, more than 85% of which are singletons. This CDR3 contains 14 residues. Germline CDR1 and CDR2: SGHTS and YDEGEE. V lost 2 bases and J lost 0, with 6 bases in between. CD45RO-negative CD8 cells positively selected for CCR7 made up the naive population, which excluded terminally differentiated effector memory CD45RA+ cells. There were only Caucasian adults among the donors, and all lived in Nashville, Tennessee.

This TCR came from a man between 18 and 35 years old in good health. Some clones in this sample may be carry-over from other donors' samples. The sequenced sample was naive CD8+ T cells from PBMCs. This sequence joins TRBV5-8 and TRBJ1-3; D is unclear. CDR3 bases: TGTGCCAGCAGCTTCTGGAGCTCTGGAAACACCATATATTTT. It encodes CASSFWSSGNTIYF.